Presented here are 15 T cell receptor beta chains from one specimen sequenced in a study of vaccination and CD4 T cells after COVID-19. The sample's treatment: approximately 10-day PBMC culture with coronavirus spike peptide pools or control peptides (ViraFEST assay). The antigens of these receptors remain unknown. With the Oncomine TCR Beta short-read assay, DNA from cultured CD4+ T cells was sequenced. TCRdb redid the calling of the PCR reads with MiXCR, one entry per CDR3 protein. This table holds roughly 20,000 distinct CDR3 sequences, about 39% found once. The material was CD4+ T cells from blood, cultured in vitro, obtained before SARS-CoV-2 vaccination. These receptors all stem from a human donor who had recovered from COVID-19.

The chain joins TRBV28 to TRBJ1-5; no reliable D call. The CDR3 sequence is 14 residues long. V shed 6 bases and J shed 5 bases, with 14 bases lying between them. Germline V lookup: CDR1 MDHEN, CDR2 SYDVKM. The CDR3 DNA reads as TGTGCCAGCAGACGAACAGATGGGGATCAGCCCCAGCATTTT. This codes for CASRRTDGDQPQHF.

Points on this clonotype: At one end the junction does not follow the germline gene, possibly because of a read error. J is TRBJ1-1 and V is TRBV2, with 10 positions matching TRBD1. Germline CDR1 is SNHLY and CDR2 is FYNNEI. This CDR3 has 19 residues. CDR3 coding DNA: TGTGCCAGCAGTGAAGCAATTCTCCCGGGGACAGGGGTGAATACTGAAGCTTTCTTT. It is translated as CASSEAILPGTGVNTEAFF.

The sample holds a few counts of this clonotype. The CDR3 nucleotides read TGCGCCAGCAGCCTTAGACAGGGCAATCAGCCCCAGCATTTT. Protein product: CASSLRQGNQPQHF. The chain is built from TRBV4-3 and TRBJ1-5, with D possibly matching TRBD1 (6 bases). The CDR3 covers 14 residues. CDR1 and CDR2 (germline): LGHNA, YSLEER. Trimming took off 4 bases at V and 2 bases at J, with 9 bases between the two ends.

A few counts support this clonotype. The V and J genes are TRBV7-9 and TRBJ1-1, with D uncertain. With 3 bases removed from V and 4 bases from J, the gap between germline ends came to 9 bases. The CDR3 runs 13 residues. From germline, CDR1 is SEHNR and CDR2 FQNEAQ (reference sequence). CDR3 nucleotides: TGTGCCAGCAGCTTCGGTGGGATCACTGAAGCTTTCTTT. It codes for CASSFGGITEAFF.

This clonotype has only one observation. CDR3 DNA: TGTGCCAGCAGTGGAGAGTTGGGTCAGCCCCAGCATTTT. It specifies CASSGELGQPQHF. The V and J genes are TRBV6-4 and TRBJ1-5; D not certain. From germline, CDR1 is MRHNA and CDR2 SNTAGT. This CDR3 is built from 13 residues. Trimming stripped 4 bases from V and 6 bases from J, with 10 bases between.

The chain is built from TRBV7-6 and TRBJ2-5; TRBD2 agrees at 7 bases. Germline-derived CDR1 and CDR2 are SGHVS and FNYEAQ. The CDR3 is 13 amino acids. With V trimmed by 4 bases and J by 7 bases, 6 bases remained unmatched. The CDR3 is CASSSAGVTTQYF. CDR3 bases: TGTGCCAGCAGCTCGGCGGGAGTGACGACCCAGTACTTC.

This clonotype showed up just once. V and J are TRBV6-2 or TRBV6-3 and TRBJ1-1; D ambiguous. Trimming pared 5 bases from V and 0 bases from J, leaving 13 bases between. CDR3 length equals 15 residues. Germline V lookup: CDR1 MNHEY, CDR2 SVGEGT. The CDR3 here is CASSSRAGMNTEAFF. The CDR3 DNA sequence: TGTGCCAGCAGTAGCCGGGCGGGTATGAACACTGAAGCTTTCTTT.

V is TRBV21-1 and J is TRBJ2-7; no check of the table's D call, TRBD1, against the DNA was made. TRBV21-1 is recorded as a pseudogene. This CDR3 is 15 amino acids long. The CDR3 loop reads CASSAFRDTSYEQYF. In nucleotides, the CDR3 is TGTGCCAGCAGCGCCTTCCGGGACACTTCCTACGAGCAGTACTTC.

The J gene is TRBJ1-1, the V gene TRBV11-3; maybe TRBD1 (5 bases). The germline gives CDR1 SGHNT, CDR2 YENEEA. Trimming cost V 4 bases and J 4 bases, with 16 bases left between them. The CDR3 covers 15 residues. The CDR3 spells CASSSLGQGGTEAFF. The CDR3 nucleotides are TGTGCCAGCAGCTCATTAGGGCAGGGAGGCACTGAAGCTTTCTTT. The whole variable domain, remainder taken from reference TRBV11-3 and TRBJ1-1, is EAGVVQSPRYKIIEKKQPVAFWCNPISGHNTLYWYLQNLGQGPELLIRYENEEAVDDSQLPKDRFSAERLKGVDSTLKIQPAELGDSAVYLCASSSLGQGGTEAFFGQGTRLTVV.

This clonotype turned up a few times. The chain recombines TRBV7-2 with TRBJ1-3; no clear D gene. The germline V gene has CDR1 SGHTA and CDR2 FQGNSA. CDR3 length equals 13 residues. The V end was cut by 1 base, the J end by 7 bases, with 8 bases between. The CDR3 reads CASSLVHGNTIYF. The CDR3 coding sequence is TGTGCCAGCAGCTTAGTTCATGGGAACACCATATATTTT.

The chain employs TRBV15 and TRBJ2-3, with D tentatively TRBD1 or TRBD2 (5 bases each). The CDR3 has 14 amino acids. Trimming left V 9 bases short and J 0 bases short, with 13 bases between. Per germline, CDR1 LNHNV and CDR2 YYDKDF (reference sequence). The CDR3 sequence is CATGGDGSTDTQYF. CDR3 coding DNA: TGTGCCACGGGTGGGGACGGAAGCACAGATACGCAGTATTTT.

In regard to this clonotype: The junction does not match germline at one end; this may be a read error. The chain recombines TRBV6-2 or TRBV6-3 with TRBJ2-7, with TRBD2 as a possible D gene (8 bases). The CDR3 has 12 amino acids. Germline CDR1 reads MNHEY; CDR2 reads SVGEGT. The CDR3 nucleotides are TGTGCCAGCGGTTACACGGGAGGGGGCCAGTACTTC. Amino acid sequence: CASGYTGGGQYF.

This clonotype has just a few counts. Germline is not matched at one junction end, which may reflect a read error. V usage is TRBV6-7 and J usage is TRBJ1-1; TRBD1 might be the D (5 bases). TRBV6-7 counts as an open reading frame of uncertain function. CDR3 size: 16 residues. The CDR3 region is CASSYEPGPLNTEAFF. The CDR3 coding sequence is TGTGCCAGTAGTTATGAACCGGGGCCTTTGAACACTGAAGCTTTCTTT.

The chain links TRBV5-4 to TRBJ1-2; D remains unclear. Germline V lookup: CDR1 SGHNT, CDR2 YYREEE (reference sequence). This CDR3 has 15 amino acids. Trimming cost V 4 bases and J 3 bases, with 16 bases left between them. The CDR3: CASSAWADGDYGYTF. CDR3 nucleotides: TGTGCCAGCAGCGCATGGGCGGACGGAGACTATGGCTACACCTTC.

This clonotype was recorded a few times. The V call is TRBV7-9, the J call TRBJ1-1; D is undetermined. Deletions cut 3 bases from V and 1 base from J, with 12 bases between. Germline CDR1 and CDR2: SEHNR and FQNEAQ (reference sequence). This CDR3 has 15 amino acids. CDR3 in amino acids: CASSFRAGPNTEAFF. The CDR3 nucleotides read TGTGCCAGCAGCTTTAGGGCAGGCCCGAACACTGAAGCTTTCTTT.